The 17 T cell receptor beta chains in this list originate from one sample, sequenced in a study of T cell responses to AZD1222 COVID-19 vaccine. Using immunoSEQ multiplex PCR, the repertoire was profiled, and TCRdb retains in-frame clones only, with some absent. Of about 100,000 clones in the sample, just under 90% were seen once. This sample comprised peripheral blood, obtained on day 0 of AZD1222 vaccination. All receptors come from an adult in good health.

This clone appeared a single time. The chain combines TRBV4-3 with TRBJ2-3; D is unclear. This CDR3 is built from 16 residues. Looked up from germline, CDR1 is LGHNA and CDR2 is YSLEER. The germline V and J ends were trimmed by 4 bases and 0 bases, with 14 bases remaining between them. The CDR3 here is CASSPQPQTSTDTQYF. In DNA form, the CDR3 reads TGCGCCAGCAGCCCACAACCGCAAACTAGCACAGATACGCAGTATTTT.

This clone was seen a single time. The rearrangement uses TRBV2 and TRBJ2-5; tentative D call: TRBD1 (5 bases). With 8 bases removed from V and 2 bases from J, the gap between germline ends came to 18 bases. The CDR3 consists of 15 residues. CDR1 and CDR2 from the germline V gene are SNHLY and FYNNEI. CDR3 residues: CASARARAGQETQYF. In DNA, the CDR3 is TGTGCCAGCGCCAGGGCCCGAGCAGGGCAAGAGACCCAGTACTTC.

The chain carries TRBV7-8 and TRBJ1-5; D possibly corresponds to TRBD1 (5 bases). Trimming left V 0 bases short and J 5 bases short, with 11 bases between. The germline gives CDR1 SGHVS, CDR2 FQNEAQ. CDR3 length: 15 residues. The CDR3 DNA reads TGTGCCAGCAGCTTAGCTCAGGGCCGTTATCAGCCCCAGCATTTT. This codes for CASSLAQGRYQPQHF.

This rearrangement joins TRBV27 to TRBJ2-4; tentatively, D is TRBD1 (5 bases). Trimming removed 5 bases from V and 3 bases from J, with 14 bases in between. Germline V lookup: CDR1 MNHEY, CDR2 SMNVEV (reference sequence). This CDR3 comprises 15 residues. CDR3 region: CASSNSRVGKNIQYF. CDR3 in DNA: TGTGCCAGCAGTAACAGCAGGGTAGGCAAAAACATTCAGTACTTC.

V is TRBV2 and J is TRBJ1-2, with D possibly matching TRBD1 (6 bases). V dropped 6 bases and J dropped 7 bases, with 12 bases sitting between them. The CDR3 is 12 residues long. Per the germline V gene, CDR1 is SNHLY and CDR2 is FYNNEI. Here the CDR3 reads CASRGAGGGYTF. The CDR3 DNA is TGTGCCAGCAGGGGGGCCGGGGGTGGCTACACCTTC.

In DNA form, the CDR3 reads TGTGCCAGCAGTTACAGTCTAGCATTTGAGACCCAGTACTTC. Translating gives CASSYSLAFETQYF. The rearrangement joins TRBV6-5 to TRBJ2-5; maybe TRBD2 (5 bases). The germline V gene has CDR1 MNHEY and CDR2 SVGAGI. V was clipped by 2 bases and J by 5 bases, with 12 bases between them. The length of the CDR3 is 14 residues.

This CDR3 reads CASSLLIAYSYEQYF. The DNA for the CDR3 is TGCGCCAGCAGCCTCCTGATCGCATATTCCTACGAGCAGTACTTC. This chain connects TRBV4-1 to TRBJ2-7, with D uncertain. Trimming left V 4 bases short and J 1 base short, with 14 bases between. Germline V gene lookup returns CDR1 MGHRA and CDR2 YSYEKL. The CDR3 contains 15 residues.

The CDR3 here is CASKQSLSYYNSPLHF. The CDR3 nucleotides are TGTGCCAGCAAGCAGTCCCTATCGTACTATAATTCACCCCTCCACTTT. The V call is TRBV27, the J call TRBJ1-6; D gene uncertain. The CDR3 covers 16 residues. Germline V gene data show CDR1 as MNHEY and CDR2 as SMNVEV (reference sequence). V was cut by 7 bases and J by 3 bases, with 16 bases left in between.

V and J are TRBV10-2 and TRBJ1-6, with 7 bases aligning to TRBD1. The V segment lost 8 bases and the J segment 5 bases; nucleotides outside the gene matches: 3. This CDR3 spans 13 amino acids. The germline CDR1 and CDR2 sequences are WSHSY and SAAADI. This CDR3 reads CASQDRDNSPLHF. In DNA, the CDR3 is TGCGCCAGCCAAGACAGGGATAATTCACCCCTCCACTTT.

The gene calls are TRBV7-9 and TRBJ1-2; tentatively, D is TRBD1 (6 bases). The CDR3 sequence is 14 residues long. V shed 4 bases and J shed 7 bases, with 16 bases lying between them. Looked up from germline, CDR1 is SEHNR and CDR2 is FQNEAQ (reference sequence). The CDR3 reads CASSSSGARSGYTF. The CDR3 coding sequence is TGTGCCAGCAGCTCCTCAGGGGCTCGAAGTGGCTACACCTTC.

The chain joins TRBV25-1 to TRBJ1-2; TRBD1 matches at 9 bases. The CDR3 spans 17 residues. Germline CDR1 is MGHDK and CDR2 is SYGVNS. V lost 3 bases to trimming and J lost 4 bases; unmatched junction nucleotides: 12. The DNA for the CDR3 is TGTGCCAGCAGTGATGGGGGGACAGGGTGGTTCGTCTATGGCTACACCTTC. Encoded protein: CASSDGGTGWFVYGYTF.

The rearrangement joins TRBV19 to TRBJ2-5, with D unclear. Germline V lookup: CDR1 LNHDA, CDR2 SQIVND (reference sequence). The length of the CDR3 is 13 residues. Trimming took 3 bases from V and 5 from J, leaving 10 bases between them. CDR3 sequence: CASSIGVGETQYF. Here the CDR3 DNA reads TGTGCCAGTAGTATTGGGGTTGGGGAGACCCAGTACTTC. Drawing the rest from reference TRBV19 and TRBJ2-5, the complete variable domain is DGGITQSPKYLFRKEGQNVTLSCEQNLNHDAMYWYRQDPGQGLRLIYYSQIVNDFQKGDIAEGYSVSREKKESFPLTVTSAQKNPTAFYLCASSIGVGETQYFGPGTRLLVL.

The chain uses TRBV6-5 and TRBJ1-4; unclear D gene. The CDR3 runs to 13 residues. Looked up from germline, CDR1 is MNHEY and CDR2 is SVGAGI. With 6 bases removed from V and 7 bases from J, the gap between germline ends came to 12 bases. CDR3 loop: CASRTLGFEKLFF. In nucleotides, the CDR3 is TGTGCCAGCAGGACACTGGGGTTTGAAAAACTGTTTTTT.

The CDR3 reads CASSLAGYGNTGELFF. Written as DNA, the CDR3 is TGTGCCAGCAGCTTAGCGGGTTATGGGAACACCGGGGAGCTGTTTTTT. The gene calls are TRBV11-2 and TRBJ2-2; D ambiguous. Looked up from germline, CDR1 is SGHAT and CDR2 is FQNNGV. Trimming took 1 base from V and 1 from J, leaving 10 bases between them. This CDR3 contains 16 residues.

The genes are TRBV7-2 and TRBJ1-5; 8 bases map to TRBD1. V was pared by 5 bases and J by 2 bases, with 5 bases of the junction left unmatched. Germline V lookup: CDR1 SGHTA, CDR2 FQGNSA. The CDR3 runs to 15 residues. The CDR3 loop reads CASSTGGVGNQPQHF. CDR3 bases: TGTGCCAGCAGCACAGGGGGGGTCGGCAATCAGCCCCAGCATTTT.

The genes are TRBV5-4 and TRBJ2-7; 7 bases are shared with TRBD1. This CDR3 comprises 13 residues. Trimming removed 3 bases from V and 4 bases from J; junction bases left unmatched: 4. CDR1 and CDR2 from the germline V gene are SGHNT and YYREEE (reference sequence). The CDR3 DNA sequence: TGTGCCAGCAGCTCAGACAGGGAGTACGAGCAGTACTTC. The encoded protein is CASSSDREYEQYF.

The DNA of the CDR3 is TGTGCCAGCAGGGTTATTTGGGGCTTGAGCGAGCAGTACTTC. Protein sequence: CASRVIWGLSEQYF. The V and J genes are TRBV2 and TRBJ2-7; perhaps TRBD1 as D (5 bases). In germline, CDR1 is SNHLY, CDR2 FYNNEI. Trimming removed 6 bases at V and 6 bases at J, with 18 bases between. This CDR3 contains 14 residues.